This is a list of T cell receptor beta chains from one sample in a study of beta chain features in type 1 diabetes. Clones were sequenced by immunoSEQ multiplex PCR, and TCRdb holds only the in-frame ones, with some missing. The sample has under 950,000 clones; about a sixth are singletons. Sequencing used naive CD4+ T cells from blood. These receptors were collected from a young woman in good health. Both conserved end residues are part of each CDR3.

V gene	J gene	CDR3 protein
TRBV7-9	TRBJ2-3	CASSAGSTDTQYF
TRBV7-2	TRBJ2-7	CASSFSSGYEQYF
TRBV5-4	TRBJ2-7	CASSLGGTGNYEQYF
TRBV5-1	TRBJ2-3	CASSLVVGNADTQYF
TRBV18	TRBJ2-5	CASSPGHGGETQYF
TRBV7-8	TRBJ2-7	CASSLVVSGDYEQYF
TRBV6-6	TRBJ1-2	CASSYSRPRLDGYTF
TRBV6-1	TRBJ1-4	CASSRTGIPEKLFF
TRBV5-4	TRBJ2-3	CASSLGPQNTQYF
TRBV5-4	TRBJ2-7	CASSPSSRVPSYEQYF
TRBV7-9	TRBJ2-7	CASSRLGSGLAGGEQYF
TRBV7-9	TRBJ2-7	CASSLVRVGGRAYEQYF
TRBV28	TRBJ2-5	CASSSPTGGETQYF
TRBV5-1	TRBJ2-3	CASSLSTRGSTDTQYF
TRBV2	TRBJ2-7	CANRDRSYEQYF